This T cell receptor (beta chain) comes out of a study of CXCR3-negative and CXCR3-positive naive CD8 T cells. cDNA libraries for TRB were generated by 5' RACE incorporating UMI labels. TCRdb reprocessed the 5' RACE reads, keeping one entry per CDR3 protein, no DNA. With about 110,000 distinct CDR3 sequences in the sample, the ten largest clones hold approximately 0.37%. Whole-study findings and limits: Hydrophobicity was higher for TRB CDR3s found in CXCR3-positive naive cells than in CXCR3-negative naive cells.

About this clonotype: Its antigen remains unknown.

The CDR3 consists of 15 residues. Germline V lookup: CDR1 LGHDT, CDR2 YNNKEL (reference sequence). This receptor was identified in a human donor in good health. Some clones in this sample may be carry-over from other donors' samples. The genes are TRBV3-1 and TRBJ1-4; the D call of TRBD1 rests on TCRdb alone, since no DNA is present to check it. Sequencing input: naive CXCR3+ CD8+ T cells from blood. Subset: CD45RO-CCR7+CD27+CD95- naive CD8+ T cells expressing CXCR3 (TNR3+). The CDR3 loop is CASSQGPGLEEKLFF.